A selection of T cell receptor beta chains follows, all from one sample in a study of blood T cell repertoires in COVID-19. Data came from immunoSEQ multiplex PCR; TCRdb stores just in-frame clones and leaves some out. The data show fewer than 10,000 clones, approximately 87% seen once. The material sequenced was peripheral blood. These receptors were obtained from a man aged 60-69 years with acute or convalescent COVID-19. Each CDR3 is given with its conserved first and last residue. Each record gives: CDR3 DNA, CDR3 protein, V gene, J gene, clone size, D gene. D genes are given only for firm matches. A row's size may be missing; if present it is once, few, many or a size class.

TGCGCCAGCAGTGAAAGTTGGGCAGCTCTAGCCTATGGCTACACCTTC,CASSESWAALAYGYTF,TRBV10-2,TRBJ1-2,-,-
TGTGCCAGCAGCTTGTACCCAATCGAGGGCTACACCTTC,CASSLYPIEGYTF,TRBV5-4,TRBJ1-2,once,-
TGTGCCAGCAGCCAAGGGCACGCGAACACTGAAGCTTTCTTT,CASSQGHANTEAFF,TRBV4-2,TRBJ1-1,-,-
TGTGCCGCCAGGGGGGATCGGGCCTACGAGCAGTACTTC,CAARGDRAYEQYF,TRBV10-3,TRBJ2-7,-,-
TGTGCCAGCAGCTTATTCCTAGCGGGAGGCTCCGATACGCAGTATTTT,CASSLFLAGGSDTQYF,TRBV7-8,TRBJ2-3,medium-sized,TRBD2
TGTGCCAGCAGCGTAGGAAGGCAGGGGAACACTGAAGCTTTCTTT,CASSVGRQGNTEAFF,TRBV9,TRBJ1-1,-,-
TGTGCCAGCAGTCGGCGCGGGGGCAGCTCCTACGAGCAGTACTTC,CASSRRGGSSYEQYF,TRBV25-1,TRBJ2-7,-,-
TGCGCCAGCAGTGAAGCTCAAAGGGGTGAAAAACTGTTTTTT,CASSEAQRGEKLFF,TRBV10-2,TRBJ1-4,-,-
TGTGCCAGCAGAGCCGGGACAGGGGCTTCACCCCTCCACTTT,CASRAGTGASPLHF,TRBV11-1,TRBJ1-6,few,TRBD1
TGTGCCAGCAGTGATTTAGCGGGGGGGCTTAATACGCAGTATTTT,CASSDLAGGLNTQYF,TRBV6-1,TRBJ2-3,-,TRBD2
TGCGCCAGCAGCCAAGACGCAGGGCCGATATATAATTCACCCCTCCACTTT,CASSQDAGPIYNSPLHF,TRBV4-3,TRBJ1-6,-,-
TGTGCCAGCAGTCGATACAGGGGACGGACTGAAGCTTTCTTT,CASSRYRGRTEAFF,TRBV7-2,TRBJ1-1,-,TRBD1
TGTGCCAGCAACAGGGGGCTAGATCAGCCCCAGCATTTT,CASNRGLDQPQHF,TRBV7-9,TRBJ1-5,-,TRBD1
TGTGCCAGCAGCGTAGACCAGCGGGGGAACAATGAGCAGTTCTTC,CASSVDQRGNNEQFF,TRBV9,TRBJ2-1,-,TRBD2
TGCAGCGTGGCGACAGGGCTCAGCACAGATACGCAGTATTTT,CSVATGLSTDTQYF,TRBV29-1,TRBJ2-3,-,TRBD1
TGTGCCAGCCAAGCGTACGCTAGCTCCTACGAGCAGTACTTC,CASQAYASSYEQYF,TRBV2,TRBJ2-7,-,-
TGTGCCAGCAGCCCGGGACTAGCCAATGAGCAGTTCTTC,CASSPGLANEQFF,TRBV13,TRBJ2-1,-,TRBD2
TGCGCCAGCAGCCAAGATACTCTACGATATTCACCCCTCCACTTT,CASSQDTLRYSPLHF,TRBV4-1,TRBJ1-6,-,-
TGTGCCAGCAGCTTCGAGGGCGGTAATGAGCAGTTCTTC,CASSFEGGNEQFF,TRBV5-8,TRBJ2-1,-,-
TGTGCCAGCACCAAAGGGGCGGGAGGGGAAGATACGCAGTATTTT,CASTKGAGGEDTQYF,TRBV7-9,TRBJ2-3,-,TRBD2
TGTGCCAGTAGTATTAAGACAGGGACGCATTCACCCCTCCACTTT,CASSIKTGTHSPLHF,TRBV19,TRBJ1-6,-,TRBD1
TGTGCCAGCAGCTGGGGCGGGGGGGGCAGCAATCAGCCCCAGCATTTT,CASSWGGGGSNQPQHF,TRBV5-8,TRBJ1-5,-,-
TGTGCCAGCAGCCAAGAACTCCGAGAAAATGAGCAGTTCTTC,CASSQELRENEQFF,TRBV14,TRBJ2-1,-,-
TGTGCCAGCAGTTCCAGACTCCCGGGACTAGATAGCACAGATACGCAGTATTTT,CASSSRLPGLDSTDTQYF,TRBV27,TRBJ2-3,once,TRBD2
TGCGCCAGCTCCCCTGAGGGAGGGCCTAGATACGATACGCAGTATTTT,CASSPEGGPRYDTQYF,TRBV10-1,TRBJ2-3,once,TRBD2
TGTGCCAGCAGCTTAGGGGGCAACACTGAAGCTTTCTTT,CASSLGGNTEAFF,TRBV11-2,TRBJ1-1,once,-
TGTGCCAGCAGCCCAATGGGGGACAGCAAAACAGATACGCAGTATTTT,CASSPMGDSKTDTQYF,TRBV9,TRBJ2-3,-,TRBD1
TGTGCCAGCTCACCGGATCAGGGGGCGAATGAGCAGTTCTTC,CASSPDQGANEQFF,TRBV18,TRBJ2-1,-,TRBD1
TGTGCCACCAGTGACGAAAAGGACAGGCGGAACTATGGCTACACCTTC,CATSDEKDRRNYGYTF,TRBV24-1,TRBJ1-2,-,TRBD1
TGTGCCAGTAGTCAGGACAGGCTGTATGGCTACACCTTC,CASSQDRLYGYTF,TRBV19,TRBJ1-2,-,TRBD1
TGTGCCAGCAGTTCCGCCGGGACAGGCTGGGCAGATACGCAGTATTTT,CASSSAGTGWADTQYF,TRBV6-5,TRBJ2-3,-,TRBD1
TGCGCCAGCAGATGGCGGGGAGGCACAGATACGCAGTATTTT,CASRWRGGTDTQYF,TRBV5-1,TRBJ2-3,-,-
TGTGCCAGCTCACTAAAGGACAGGGAAGAAGCTTTCTTT,CASSLKDREEAFF,TRBV18,TRBJ1-1,-,TRBD1
TGTGCCACCAGTGATTTCTATAGGGAGGGCACAGATACGCAGTATTTT,CATSDFYREGTDTQYF,TRBV24-1,TRBJ2-3,-,-
TGTGCCAGCAGCCGGACAGGGCGGGAGACCCAGTACTTC,CASSRTGRETQYF,TRBV5-5,TRBJ2-5,-,TRBD1